The clone carrying this TCR beta chain was found once. The CDR3 length is 15 residues. From germline, CDR1 is SGHVS and CDR2 FQNEAQ. V was pared by 1 base and J by 4 bases, with 3 bases of the junction left unmatched. The data stem from a study of T cell responses to AZD1222 COVID-19 vaccine. Libraries were prepared by immunoSEQ multiplex PCR; TCRdb keeps only in-frame clonotypes and omits some of them. The sample shows about 150,000 clones, 88% of them seen only once. This chain joins TRBV7-8 and TRBJ2-2, with 7 positions matching TRBD1. This clonotype originated in an adult in good health. Sequenced here: peripheral blood, sampled on day 0 of AZD1222 vaccination. CDR3 in DNA: TGTGCCAGCAGCTTAGGGGACAGAACCACCGGGGAGCTGTTTTTT. It is translated as CASSLGDRTTGELFF.